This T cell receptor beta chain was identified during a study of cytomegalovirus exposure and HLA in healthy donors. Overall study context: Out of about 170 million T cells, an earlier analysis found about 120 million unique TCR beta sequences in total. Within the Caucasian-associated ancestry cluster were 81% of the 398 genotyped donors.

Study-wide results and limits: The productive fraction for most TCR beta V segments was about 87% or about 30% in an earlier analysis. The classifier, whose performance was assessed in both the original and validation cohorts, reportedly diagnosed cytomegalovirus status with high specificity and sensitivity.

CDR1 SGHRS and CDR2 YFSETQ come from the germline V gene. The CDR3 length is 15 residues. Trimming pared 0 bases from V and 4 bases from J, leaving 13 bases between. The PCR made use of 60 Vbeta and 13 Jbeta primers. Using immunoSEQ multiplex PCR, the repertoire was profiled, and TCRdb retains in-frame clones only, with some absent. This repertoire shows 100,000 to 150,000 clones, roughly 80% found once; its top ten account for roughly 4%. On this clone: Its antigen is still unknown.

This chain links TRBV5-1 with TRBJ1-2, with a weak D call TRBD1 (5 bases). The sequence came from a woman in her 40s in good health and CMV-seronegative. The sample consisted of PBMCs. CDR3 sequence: CASSLDPEGAYGYTF. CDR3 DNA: TGCGCCAGCAGCTTGGATCCTGAAGGGGCCTATGGCTACACCTTC.